This T cell receptor (beta chain) was recorded in a study of blood T cell repertoires in COVID-19. Here immunoSEQ multiplex PCR was the method, and the copy in TCRdb shows in-frame clones only, minus some. The sample lists 270,000 or so clones; around 88% were seen once. CDR3 length: 12 amino acids. V was pared by 2 bases and J by 1 base, with 3 bases between. Germline values: CDR1 SGHRS, CDR2 YFSETQ. This receptor was taken from a woman aged 35 to 49 with acute COVID-19. The material sequenced was PBMCs or T cells enriched from blood (not recorded which). This chain connects TRBV5-1 to TRBJ1-1; D is unclear. CDR3 amino acids: CASSFQNTEAFF. CDR3 in DNA: TGCGCCAGCAGCTTCCAGAACACTGAAGCTTTCTTT.